This passage covers 20 T cell receptor beta chains from one sample sequenced in a study of Ad26.COV2.S vaccination and SARS-CoV-2 variants. Here immunoSEQ multiplex PCR was the method, and the copy in TCRdb shows in-frame clones only, minus some. The sample yields over 250,000 clones, more than 70% seen once. This sample's treatment: some 19 received Ad26.COV2.S at low or high dose, single or two shots; 5 received placebo; per-sample allocation not given. The samples date from day 63 after the first vaccine or placebo injection. This specimen consisted of peripheral blood, obtained in a trial of Ad26.COV2.S vaccine versus placebo. These receptors all come from a person between 18 and 65 years old who received the Ad26.COV2.S COVID-19 vaccine or a placebo.

This clone has a single count. The V call is TRBV2, the J call TRBJ2-5; D gene unclear. V was pared by 6 bases and J by 3 bases, with 5 bases between. The CDR3 totals 11 residues. Germline values: CDR1 SNHLY, CDR2 FYNNEI. CDR3 sequence reads: CASRAEETQYF. In DNA, the CDR3 is TGTGCCAGCAGGGCGGAAGAGACCCAGTACTTC.

The V gene is TRBV5-1, the J gene TRBJ1-2; TRBD1 aligns across 7 bases. The V and J ends lost 3 bases and 4 bases, in that order; junction bases with no gene match: 9. Per the germline V gene, CDR1 is SGHRS and CDR2 is YFSETQ. The CDR3 runs to 15 residues. The DNA for the CDR3 is TGCGCCAGCAGCTACGACAGGGCTTCGGGCTATGGCTACACCTTC. Translated: CASSYDRASGYGYTF.

This clone was found a few times. The rearrangement joins TRBV28 to TRBJ1-5; D is unclear. The CDR3 contains 12 residues. V lost 1 base and J 7 bases, leaving 5 bases between the germline ends. Germline values: CDR1 MDHEN, CDR2 SYDVKM. CDR3 residues: CASSLYGQPQHF. CDR3 coding DNA: TGTGCCAGCAGTTTATACGGCCAGCCCCAGCATTTT.

CDR3 amino acids: CASSRLLAGGSDTQYF. The CDR3 nucleotides are TGTGCCAGCAGCCGGTTACTAGCGGGAGGGTCAGATACGCAGTATTTT. This sequence joins TRBV5-6 and TRBJ2-3; TRBD2 matches 13 bases. Germline V gives CDR1 SGHDT, CDR2 YYEEEE. V was pared by 4 bases and J by 4 bases, with 6 bases of the junction left unmatched. CDR3 size: 16 residues.

The chain couples TRBV18 to TRBJ1-5; tentatively, D is TRBD1 (6 bases). V was clipped by 3 bases and J by 5 bases, with 11 bases between them. Germline V gene data show CDR1 as KGHSH and CDR2 as LQKENI. The CDR3 covers 14 residues. The DNA of the CDR3 is TGTGCCAGCTCACCGGCGACAGGATATCAGCCCCAGCATTTT. Translating gives CASSPATGYQPQHF.

The V and J genes are TRBV4-1 and TRBJ2-2; D possibly corresponds to TRBD2 (7 bases). In germline, CDR1 is MGHRA, CDR2 YSYEKL. This CDR3 has 17 amino acids. Trimming removed 0 bases at V and 6 bases at J, with 17 bases between. The CDR3 DNA sequence: TGCGCCAGCAGCCAAGAAAGGGGGGGTTGGTCCCCCGGGGAGCTGTTTTTT. Encoded protein: CASSQERGGWSPGELFF.

In this sample, this clone turned up once. V usage is TRBV5-8 and J usage is TRBJ2-7; D is uncertain. The CDR3 covers 17 residues. The germline V and J ends were trimmed by 0 bases and 0 bases, with 16 bases remaining between them. Germline values: CDR1 SGHTS, CDR2 YDEGEE. CDR3 protein: CASSLVFGQTFSYEQYF. As DNA, the CDR3 is TGTGCCAGCAGCTTGGTATTCGGGCAGACTTTCTCCTACGAGCAGTACTTC.

V and J are TRBV27 and TRBJ2-4; weak D call: TRBD1 (6 bases). The CDR3 is made up of 18 amino acids. The V end was cut by 5 bases, the J end by 0 bases, with 20 bases between. The V gene's germline CDR1 is MNHEY and CDR2 SMNVEV (reference sequence). The CDR3: CASSPGAGLLEAKNIQYF. CDR3 nucleotide sequence: TGTGCCAGCAGTCCAGGGGCCGGTCTACTAGAAGCCAAAAACATTCAGTACTTC.

The chain uses TRBV7-2 and TRBJ1-3; a weak D match, TRBD1 (6 bases). Trimming removed 2 bases at V and 3 bases at J, with 14 bases between. Germline V gene sequence: CDR1 SGHTA, CDR2 FQGNSA. The CDR3 is 16 residues long. The CDR3 DNA is TGTGCCAGCAGCTTACAGTCTGGGGGCTTTGGAAACACCATATATTTT. It encodes CASSLQSGGFGNTIYF.

Here the CDR3 reads CASSLSGGAIDTQYF. The CDR3, as DNA: TGTGCCAGCAGCTTGTCCGGGGGGGCCATAGATACGCAGTATTTT. The V call is TRBV5-6, the J call TRBJ2-3; TRBD2 matches 8 bases. CDR3 length: 15 amino acids. With V trimmed by 1 base and J by 5 bases, 6 bases remained unmatched. Germline lookup yields CDR1 SGHDT and CDR2 YYEEEE.

The genes are TRBV2 and TRBJ2-7; D is unclear. Per the germline V gene, CDR1 is SNHLY and CDR2 is FYNNEI. The CDR3 extends over 11 amino acids. V shed 6 bases and J shed 6 bases, with 9 bases lying between them. CDR3 DNA: TGTGCCAGCAGGCCTGAGGTCGAGCAGTACTTC. Residues: CASRPEVEQYF.

The chain links TRBV7-9 to TRBJ1-2, with unresolved D. Trimming left V 1 base short and J 0 bases short, with 12 bases between. Per the germline V gene, CDR1 is SEHNR and CDR2 is FQNEAQ (reference sequence). The CDR3 contains 16 residues. The CDR3 loop reads CASSLEWGIPNYGYTF. In nucleotides, the CDR3 is TGTGCCAGCAGCTTAGAATGGGGAATCCCTAACTATGGCTACACCTTC.

J is TRBJ2-3 and V is TRBV30; 12 nucleotides agree with TRBD2. J was trimmed by 2 bases and V by 2 bases; bases with no gene match: 5. The CDR3 runs to 16 residues. Germline lookup yields CDR1 GTSNPN and CDR2 SVGIG (reference sequence). The CDR3 loop reads CAWSLGLAGTTDTQYF. The CDR3 bases are TGTGCCTGGAGTTTAGGACTAGCGGGAACCACAGATACGCAGTATTTT.

The genes are TRBV12-3 or TRBV12-4 and TRBJ2-2; no definite D call. V was clipped by 2 bases and J by 3 bases, with 1 base between them. The CDR3 contains 12 residues. The CDR3 is CASSLHTGELFF. The CDR3 nucleotides are TGTGCCAGCAGTTTACACACCGGGGAGCTGTTTTTT.

This clone showed up just once. The chain joins TRBV20-1 to TRBJ2-3, with 7 bases aligning to TRBD2. V lost 3 bases, J lost 6 bases, and 12 bases stayed unmatched. The CDR3 extends over 15 amino acids. Germline-derived CDR1 and CDR2 are DFQATT and SNEGSKA (reference sequence). CDR3 sequence: CSASMSGGTRDTQYF. As DNA, the CDR3 is TGCAGTGCTAGTATGTCGGGAGGCACCCGGGATACGCAGTATTTT.

The chain employs TRBV27 and TRBJ1-2, with D unresolved. V was pared by 6 bases and J by 3 bases, with 11 bases between. Germline CDR1 MNHEY, CDR2 SMNVEV (reference sequence). The CDR3 loop spans 13 amino acids. Here the CDR3 DNA reads TGTGCCAGCAGCCCTTATGAGTACTATGGCTACACCTTC. Its protein product is CASSPYEYYGYTF.

The chain recombines TRBV18 with TRBJ1-3; D is possibly TRBD1 (6 bases). The CDR3 consists of 15 residues. V was cut by 6 bases and J by 2 bases, with 14 bases left in between. Germline lookup yields CDR1 KGHSH and CDR2 LQKENI. The CDR3 reads CASSQEGGPGNTIYF. The CDR3 DNA sequence: TGTGCCAGCTCCCAAGAGGGGGGACCTGGAAACACCATATATTTT.

The chain uses TRBV20-1 and TRBJ2-1; D possibly corresponds to TRBD2 (5 bases). The germline V gene has CDR1 DFQATT and CDR2 SNEGSKA (reference sequence). This CDR3 is built from 14 residues. Trimming stripped 3 bases from V and 3 bases from J, with 12 bases between. The DNA for the CDR3 is TGCAGTGCTAGTGAGGAGGTTGACTACAATGAGCAGTTCTTC. Translated: CSASEEVDYNEQFF.

The CDR3, as DNA: TGCAGCGCGACCCCCGGGACGGAGTATGGCTACACCTTC. It is translated as CSATPGTEYGYTF. The chain recombines TRBV29-1 with TRBJ1-2; D might be TRBD1 (5 bases). V was shortened by 7 bases and J by 5 bases, with 17 bases between the two germline ends. Germline V gene sequence: CDR1 SQVTM, CDR2 ANQGSEA. The CDR3 contains 13 residues.

The chain has TRBV24-1 and TRBJ1-2; 7 nucleotides agree with TRBD1. The CDR3 spans 13 residues. Per the germline V gene, CDR1 is KGHDR and CDR2 is SFDVKD. V was clipped by 4 bases and J by 7 bases; unmatched bases: 5. This chain's CDR3 is CATSEAGGSGYTF. CDR3 nucleotide sequence: TGTGCCACCAGTGAGGCAGGGGGGAGTGGCTACACCTTC.